Listed below are T cell receptor beta chains from one sample, sequenced in a study of T cells after somatic rescue of genetic block. Profiled with immunoSEQ multiplex PCR; TCRdb holds only in-frame clones, not every one. Of about 88,000 clones detected, 75% to 90% appear once; the ten largest clones hold roughly 1.7%. The material sequenced was peripheral blood mononuclear cells (PBMCs). These receptors were obtained from a woman aged 18-30 years. Both conserved end residues are part of each CDR3. D genes are given only for firm matches. Some rows have no size entry. The others give once, few or many, or a class for an expanded clone.

v_call	cdr3_length	j_call	d_call	clone_size	cdr3_aa	cdr3_nt
TRBV11-2	12	TRBJ2-1	-	-	CASSLGGGEQFF	TGTGCCAGCAGCTTAGGGGGCGGTGAGCAGTTCTTC
TRBV4-2	16	TRBJ2-7	TRBD2	-	CASSRTTSGSPYEQYF	TGTGCCAGCAGCCGAACTACTAGCGGGTCCCCCTACGAGCAGTACTTC
TRBV27	11	TRBJ2-7	-	-	CASSSSYEQYF	TGTGCCAGCAGTTCTTCCTACGAGCAGTACTTC
TRBV27	18	TRBJ1-5	-	-	CASSLLGRGSPHNQPQHF	TGTGCCAGCAGTTTACTGGGCAGGGGCTCCCCTCACAATCAGCCCCAGCATTTT
TRBV11-2	15	TRBJ2-7	TRBD2	-	CASSPTSGRGGEQYF	TGTGCCAGCAGCCCTACTAGCGGGAGGGGGGGAGAGCAGTACTTC
TRBV2	14	TRBJ1-2	TRBD1	-	CATSQGTSNYGYTF	TGTGCCACCTCACAGGGGACCTCTAACTATGGCTACACCTTC
TRBV27	13	TRBJ1-1	-	once	CASSLSRQFEAFF	TGTGCCAGCAGTTTATCCAGACAGTTTGAAGCTTTCTTT
TRBV7-9	16	TRBJ2-3	TRBD2	-	CASSLVPSGISDTQYF	TGTGCCAGCAGCTTAGTGCCCAGCGGGATATCGGATACGCAGTATTTT
TRBV5-4	18	TRBJ2-2	TRBD2	few	CASQPMLAGGLGTGELFF	TGTGCCAGCCAGCCGATGTTAGCGGGAGGGCTGGGCACCGGGGAGCTGTTTTTT
TRBV11-2	16	TRBJ1-2	TRBD1	few	CASSLGRDRPNYGYTF	TGTGCCAGCAGCTTAGGCCGGGACAGACCTAACTATGGCTACACCTTC
TRBV28	15	TRBJ2-7	TRBD1	-	CASSEQGVRTYEQYF	TGTGCCAGCAGTGAACAGGGGGTAAGGACCTACGAGCAGTACTTC
TRBV5-5	14	TRBJ1-2	TRBD1	-	CASSGQGTNYGYTF	TGTGCCAGCAGTGGACAGGGGACTAACTATGGCTACACCTTC
TRBV4-1	17	TRBJ2-2	TRBD2	-	CASSQDLAGGGTGELFF	TGCGCCAGCAGCCAAGATCTAGCGGGAGGGGGGACCGGGGAGCTGTTTTTT
TRBV5-8	17	TRBJ1-3	TRBD1	-	CASSWESGTGAGNTIYF	TGTGCCAGCAGCTGGGAGTCCGGGACAGGGGCTGGAAACACCATATATTTT
TRBV27	14	TRBJ2-2	-	-	CASRVAVNTGELFF	TGTGCCAGCCGGGTGGCAGTGAACACCGGGGAGCTGTTTTTT
TRBV7-9	17	TRBJ2-3	-	-	CASRHYRRGPDTDTQYF	TGTGCCAGCAGACACTACAGACGGGGACCCGACACAGATACGCAGTATTTT
TRBV28	15	TRBJ2-1	TRBD2	-	CASSSGLADYNEQFF	TGTGCCAGCAGTTCAGGACTAGCGGACTACAATGAGCAGTTCTTC
TRBV27	15	TRBJ1-2	TRBD1	-	CASSSGQGVIYGYTF	TGTGCCAGCAGCTCCGGACAGGGAGTAATCTATGGCTACACCTTC
TRBV25-1	14	TRBJ2-6	-	-	CASSFSSGANVLTF	TGTGCCAGCAGTTTCAGCTCTGGGGCCAACGTCCTGACTTTC
TRBV9	18	TRBJ2-3	TRBD2	-	CASSVAPRLASSTDTQYF	TGTGCCAGCAGCGTAGCCCCACGACTAGCGTCTAGCACAGATACGCAGTATTTT
TRBV19	14	TRBJ1-5	TRBD1	-	CATSTGSRNQPQHF	TGTGCCACATCGACAGGGAGTAGAAATCAGCCCCAGCATTTT
TRBV30	15	TRBJ1-5	-	few	CAWSVGSRYNQPQHF	TGTGCCTGGAGTGTAGGTAGCAGGTACAATCAGCCCCAGCATTTT
TRBV10-2	17	TRBJ2-5	-	-	CASSEGPGQRLQETQYF	TGCGCCAGCAGTGAGGGCCCCGGACAGAGACTACAAGAGACCCAGTACTTC
TRBV21-1	17	TRBJ2-1	-	-	CASSPRTSATSYNEQFF	TGTGCCAGCAGCCCCCGGACTAGCGCTACCTCCTACAATGAGCAGTTCTTC
TRBV30	14	TRBJ1-2	TRBD1	-	CAWSKTGTAYGYTF	TGTGCCTGGAGTAAAACCGGGACAGCTTATGGCTACACCTTC
TRBV6-6	12	TRBJ2-2	-	-	CASSTPAGELFF	TGTGCCAGCAGCACCCCAGCCGGGGAGCTGTTTTTT